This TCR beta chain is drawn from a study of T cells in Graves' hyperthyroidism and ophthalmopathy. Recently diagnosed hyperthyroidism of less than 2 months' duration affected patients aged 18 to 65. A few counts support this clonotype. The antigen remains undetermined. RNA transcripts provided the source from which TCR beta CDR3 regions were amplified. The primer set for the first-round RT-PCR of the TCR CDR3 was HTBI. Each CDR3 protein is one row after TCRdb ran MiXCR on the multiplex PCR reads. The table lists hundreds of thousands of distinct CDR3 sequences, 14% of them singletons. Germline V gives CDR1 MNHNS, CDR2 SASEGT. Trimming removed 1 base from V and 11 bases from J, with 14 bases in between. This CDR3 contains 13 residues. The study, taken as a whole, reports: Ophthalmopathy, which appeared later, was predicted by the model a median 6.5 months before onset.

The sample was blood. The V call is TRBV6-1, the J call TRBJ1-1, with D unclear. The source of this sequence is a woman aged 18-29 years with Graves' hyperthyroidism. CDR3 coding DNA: TGTGCCAGCAGTGAAGAGGAGGCGAGATCGGCTTTCTTT. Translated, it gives CASSEEEARSAFF.